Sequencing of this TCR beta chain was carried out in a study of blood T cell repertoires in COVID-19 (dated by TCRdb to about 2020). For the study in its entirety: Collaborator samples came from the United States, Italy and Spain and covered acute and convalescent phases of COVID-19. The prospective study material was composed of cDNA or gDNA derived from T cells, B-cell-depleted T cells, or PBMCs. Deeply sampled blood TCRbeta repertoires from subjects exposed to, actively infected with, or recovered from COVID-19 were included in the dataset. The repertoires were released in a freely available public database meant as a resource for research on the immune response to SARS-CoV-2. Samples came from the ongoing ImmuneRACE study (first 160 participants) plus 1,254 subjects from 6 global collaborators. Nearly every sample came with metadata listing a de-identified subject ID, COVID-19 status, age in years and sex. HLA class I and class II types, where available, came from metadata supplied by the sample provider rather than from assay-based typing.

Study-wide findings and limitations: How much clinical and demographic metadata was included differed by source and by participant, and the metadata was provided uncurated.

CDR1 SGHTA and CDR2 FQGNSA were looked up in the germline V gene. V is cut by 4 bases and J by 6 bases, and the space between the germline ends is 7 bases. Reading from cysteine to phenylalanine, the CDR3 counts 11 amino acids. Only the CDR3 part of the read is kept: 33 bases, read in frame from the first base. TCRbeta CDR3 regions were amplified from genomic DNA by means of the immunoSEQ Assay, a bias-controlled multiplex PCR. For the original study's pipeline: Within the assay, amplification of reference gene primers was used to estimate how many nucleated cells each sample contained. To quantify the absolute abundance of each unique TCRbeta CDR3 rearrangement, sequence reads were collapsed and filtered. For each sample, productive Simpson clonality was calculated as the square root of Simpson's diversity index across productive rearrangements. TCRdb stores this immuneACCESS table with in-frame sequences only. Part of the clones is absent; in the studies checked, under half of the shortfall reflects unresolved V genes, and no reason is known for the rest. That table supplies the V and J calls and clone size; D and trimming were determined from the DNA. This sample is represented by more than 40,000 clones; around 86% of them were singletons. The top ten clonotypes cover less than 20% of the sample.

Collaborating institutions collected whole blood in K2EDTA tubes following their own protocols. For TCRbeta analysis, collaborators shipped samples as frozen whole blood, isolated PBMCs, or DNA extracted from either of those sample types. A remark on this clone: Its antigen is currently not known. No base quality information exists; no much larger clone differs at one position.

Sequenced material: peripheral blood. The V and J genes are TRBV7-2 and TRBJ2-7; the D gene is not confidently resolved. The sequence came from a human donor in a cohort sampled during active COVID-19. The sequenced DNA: TGTGCCAGCAGCTCTGGGCCCGAGCAGTACTTC. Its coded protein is CASSSGPEQYF. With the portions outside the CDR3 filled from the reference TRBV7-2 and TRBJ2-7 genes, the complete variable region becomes GAGVSQSPSNKVTEKGKDVELRCDPISGHTALYWYRQSLGQGLEFLIYFQGNSAPDKSGLPSDRFSAERTGGSVSTLTIQRTQQEDSAVYLCASSSGPEQYFGPGTRLTVT.